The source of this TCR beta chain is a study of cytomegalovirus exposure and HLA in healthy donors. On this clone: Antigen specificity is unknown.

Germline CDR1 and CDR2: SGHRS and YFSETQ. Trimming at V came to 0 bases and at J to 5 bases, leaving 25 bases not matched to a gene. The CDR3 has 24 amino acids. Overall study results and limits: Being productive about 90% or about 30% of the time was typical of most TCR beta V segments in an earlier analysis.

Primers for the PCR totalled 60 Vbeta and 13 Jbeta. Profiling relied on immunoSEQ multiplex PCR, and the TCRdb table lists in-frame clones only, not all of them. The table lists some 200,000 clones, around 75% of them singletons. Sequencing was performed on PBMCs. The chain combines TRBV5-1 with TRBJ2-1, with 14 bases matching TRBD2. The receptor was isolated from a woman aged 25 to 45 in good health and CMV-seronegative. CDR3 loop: CASSLGVGLAGDLLKETLHNEQFF. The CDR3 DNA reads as TGCGCCAGCAGCTTGGGGGTGGGACTAGCGGGAGATCTGCTAAAGGAAACCCTACACAATGAGCAGTTCTTC.